The source of this T cell receptor beta chain is a study of CD8+ T cells in alopecia areata. The study, taken as a whole, reports: In scalp and blood, many expanded lesional clones persisted during tofacitinib. Patients shared TCRs less clearly than mice did, possibly for HLA-related reasons. Clonality in the scalp and expanded CD8+ clones ranked among the top 100 were significantly decreased by tofacitinib.

This clone showed up just a few times. The target antigen is unknown. Following extraction, RNA underwent reverse transcription to cDNA, which served as the sequencing template. Sequenced by immunoSEQ multiplex PCR; TCRdb stores in-frame clones only, minus some. The table lists about 200,000 clones, 50% to 70% of them singletons. Treatment: oral pan-JAK inhibitor, 5-10 mg twice daily. This clonotype originated in a human donor with alopecia areata. Sequencing used CD4+ T cells sorted from blood, obtained at week 4, from a patient treated with tofacitinib.

The CDR3 sequence is CASSSAVAGSIYNEQFF. DNA of the CDR3: TGTGCCAGCAGCTCCGCCGTAGCGGGGTCTATATACAATGAGCAGTTCTTC. The rearrangement joins TRBV7-9 to TRBJ2-1; 8 bases match TRBD2. This CDR3 has 17 residues. From germline, CDR1 is SEHNR and CDR2 FQNEAQ (reference sequence). Trimming removed 4 bases from V and 4 bases from J; junction bases left unmatched: 12.